This TCR beta chain was sequenced for a study of OX40 agonist ivuxolimab in advanced cancers. Overall study: Every 2 weeks, patients received ivuxolimab intravenously, dosed at 0.01 to 10 mg/kg.

Using immunoSEQ multiplex PCR, the repertoire was profiled, and TCRdb retains in-frame clones only, with some absent. The data contain more than 60,000 clones, around 90% of them singletons. Trimming left V 4 bases short and J 7 bases short, with 11 bases between. The CDR3 consists of 11 residues. CDR1 is SQVTM and CDR2 is ANQGSEA in the germline V gene. Source: CD4+ or CD8+ T cells sorted from blood, taken in a trial of the OX40 agonist ivuxolimab. The chain has TRBV29-1 and TRBJ2-7; possible D gene TRBD1, 5 bases. This receptor was taken from an adult with an advanced solid tumor such as melanoma, head and neck, liver or kidney cancer. CDR3: CSVVRTREQYF. CDR3 nucleotide sequence: TGCAGCGTTGTCCGGACAAGGGAGCAGTACTTC.